These 24 T cell receptor beta chains were all obtained from the same sample, sequenced in a study of blood T cell repertoires in COVID-19. Sequenced by immunoSEQ multiplex PCR; TCRdb stores in-frame clones only, minus some. The sample records approximately 190,000 clones, about 80% being singletons. Sequencing was carried out using peripheral blood. These receptors were obtained from a man between 60 and 75 years old with acute or convalescent COVID-19.

The chain carries TRBV7-3 and TRBJ1-5; 8 nucleotides line up with TRBD1. Germline V CDR1 and CDR2: SGHTA, FQGTGA. CDR3 length equals 14 residues. The V gene end was trimmed by 3 bases and the J gene end by 2 bases; junction bases not matched to a gene: 0. The chain's CDR3 is CASSLTGGNQPQHF. The CDR3 DNA follows: TGTGCCAGCAGCTTGACAGGGGGCAATCAGCCCCAGCATTTT.

V usage is TRBV2 and J usage is TRBJ1-2; tentatively, D is TRBD1 (5 bases). Trimming stripped 7 bases from V and 1 base from J, with 16 bases between. The CDR3 has 15 residues. Germline V CDR1 and CDR2: SNHLY, FYNNEI. The CDR3 is CASTEGVLINYGYTF. In DNA, the CDR3 is TGTGCCAGCACCGAAGGGGTCTTAATTAACTATGGCTACACCTTC.

The CDR3 DNA reads as TGTGCCAGCAGTCAACAGGGGTATGGGTCCTACGAGCAGTACTTC. Its protein is CASSQQGYGSYEQYF. This rearrangement joins TRBV2 to TRBJ2-7, with 7 bases fitting TRBD1. With 5 bases clipped from V and 1 base from J, the junction kept 8 bases outside the gene matches. Germline values: CDR1 SNHLY, CDR2 FYNNEI. The CDR3 loop spans 15 amino acids.

This sequence joins TRBV6-5 and TRBJ2-1, with TRBD2 identical over 11 bases. J gave up 6 bases and V 6 bases, and 7 bases lay outside the gene matches. Germline V gene lookup returns CDR1 MNHEY and CDR2 SVGAGI. This CDR3 is built from 15 residues. DNA of the CDR3: TGTGCCAGCAGAGCCTGGGGGACTAGCGGCAATGAGCAGTTCTTC. Its translation is CASRAWGTSGNEQFF.

A few counts support this clone. The chain joins TRBV5-1 to TRBJ1-3; TRBD1 aligns across 7 bases. Germline values: CDR1 SGHRS, CDR2 YFSETQ. Losses at the gene ends were 0 bases for V and 10 bases for J; bases not matched to a gene: 13. The CDR3 length is 16 residues. CDR3 region: CASSLASGGGLRTIYF. The DNA of the CDR3 is TGCGCCAGCAGCTTGGCCAGTGGAGGGGGCTTAAGGACCATATATTTT.

The J gene is TRBJ2-7, the V gene TRBV5-5, with 11 positions matching TRBD1. J was trimmed by 3 bases and V by 5 bases; bases with no gene match: 4. The CDR3 length is 14 residues. Looked up from germline, CDR1 is SGHKS and CDR2 is YYEKEE (reference sequence). CDR3 protein: CASSTGTGGYEQYF. The CDR3 DNA reads TGTGCCAGCAGTACCGGGACAGGGGGCTACGAGCAGTACTTC.

This rearrangement joins TRBV29-1 to TRBJ2-1; unclear D gene. Trimming removed 3 bases from V and 10 bases from J, with 16 bases in between. The CDR3 sequence is 13 residues long. Germline V gene data show CDR1 as SQVTM and CDR2 as ANQGSEA. The CDR3: CSVDGRMGEEQFF. DNA of the CDR3: TGCAGCGTTGATGGAAGGATGGGCGAGGAGCAGTTCTTC.

J is TRBJ1-5 and V is TRBV30; D is undetermined. Trimming took off 0 bases at V and 5 bases at J, with 8 bases between the two ends. The CDR3 runs 13 residues. Germline V gene sequence: CDR1 GTSNPN, CDR2 SVGIG (reference sequence). CDR3 coding DNA: TGTGCCTGGAGTGTACAGAGTCATCAGCCCCAGCATTTT. Residues: CAWSVQSHQPQHF.

The chain carries TRBV9 and TRBJ2-7; 10 nucleotides align to TRBD2. The V gene end was trimmed by 0 bases and the J gene end by 6 bases; junction bases not matched to a gene: 12. This CDR3 region has 17 residues. CDR1 is SGDLS, CDR2 YYNGEE, per germline. CDR3 loop: CASSVGLAGVLESEQYF. The DNA of the CDR3 is TGTGCCAGCAGCGTAGGGCTAGCGGGAGTGTTAGAATCCGAGCAGTACTTC.

This clone was counted a single time. The chain employs TRBV7-8 and TRBJ2-5; TRBD1 aligns across 7 bases. The V and J ends lost 1 base and 2 bases, in that order; junction bases with no gene match: 10. The CDR3 is made up of 17 amino acids. Per germline, CDR1 SGHVS and CDR2 FQNEAQ. This CDR3 is CASSLVQTGPWQETQYF. The CDR3 nucleotides are TGTGCCAGCAGCTTAGTACAGACAGGGCCGTGGCAAGAGACCCAGTACTTC.

J is TRBJ1-2 and V is TRBV28; 10 bases are a match to TRBD1. The V and J ends lost 5 bases and 7 bases, in that order; junction bases with no gene match: 10. From germline, CDR1 is MDHEN and CDR2 SYDVKM. The CDR3 covers 15 residues. The CDR3: CASSPGGQGIGGYTF. The CDR3 region has the DNA TGTGCCAGCAGTCCCGGGGGACAGGGGATCGGTGGCTACACCTTC.

The sample holds a few counts of this clone. The rearrangement joins TRBV25-1 to TRBJ2-2; D is unresolved. The CDR3 is made up of 14 amino acids. V lost 3 bases to trimming and J lost 3 bases, with 8 bases between them. Germline CDR1 reads MGHDK; CDR2 reads SYGVNS. CDR3 in amino acids: CASSDRPDTGELFF. For the CDR3, the DNA is TGTGCCAGCAGTGATCGTCCAGACACCGGGGAGCTGTTTTTT.

This clone was counted a few times. This chain uses TRBV14 with TRBJ2-3, with D possibly being TRBD2 (6 bases). This CDR3 region has 16 residues. The V end lost 3 bases, the J end lost 2 bases, and 15 bases lay between the germline ends. CDR1 SGHDN and CDR2 FVKESK come from the germline V gene. The CDR3 DNA reads TGTGCCAGCAGCCACTGGGATAGCGGACTCACAGATACGCAGTATTTT. Its translation: CASSHWDSGLTDTQYF.

The CDR3 region has the DNA TGTGCCACCAGCAGAGATCTTTTTTCGGGGGACGAGCAGTACTTC. It is translated as CATSRDLFSGDEQYF. The chain carries TRBV15 and TRBJ2-7; weak D call: TRBD2 (6 bases). Looked up from germline, CDR1 is LNHNV and CDR2 is YYDKDF (reference sequence). The CDR3 has 15 residues. Trimming cost V 0 bases and J 5 bases, with 14 bases left between them.

This chain uses TRBV10-3 with TRBJ1-1, with a weak D call TRBD1 (6 bases). This CDR3 is built from 14 residues. Trimming took off 5 bases at V and 6 bases at J, with 16 bases between the two ends. Germline assignment: CDR1 ENHRY and CDR2 SYGVKD. CDR3 region: CAISREGGTAEAFF. The CDR3 nucleotides read TGTGCCATCAGTCGAGAGGGGGGGACGGCTGAAGCTTTCTTT.

The J gene is TRBJ2-5, the V gene TRBV30; the D gene is possibly TRBD1 (6 bases). This CDR3 is built from 12 residues. Looked up from germline, CDR1 is GTSNPN and CDR2 is SVGIG (reference sequence). V lost 6 bases, J lost 5 bases, and 13 bases lay in between. This CDR3 is CACKGVGETQYF. The CDR3, as DNA: TGTGCCTGCAAGGGGGTTGGGGAGACCCAGTACTTC.

This chain uses TRBV6-2 or TRBV6-3 with TRBJ1-5; 9 bases are shared with TRBD1. The CDR3 consists of 14 residues. The junction had 5 bases not matched to a gene; V was cut back by 5 bases and J by 6 bases. Germline assignment: CDR1 MNHEY and CDR2 SVGEGT. In DNA form, the CDR3 reads TGTGCCAGCAGTACACCGGGACAGGGTCAGCCCCAGCATTTT. Encoded protein: CASSTPGQGQPQHF.

This rearrangement joins TRBV7-2 to TRBJ2-7, with D tentatively TRBD1 (6 bases). This CDR3 spans 13 amino acids. V lost 4 bases to trimming and J lost 6 bases, with 13 bases between them. Germline CDR1 and CDR2: SGHTA and FQGNSA. CDR3 region: CASSSRGSLEQYF. CDR3 bases: TGTGCCAGCAGCTCCAGGGGTTCCCTCGAGCAGTACTTC.

This chain connects TRBV19 to TRBJ1-2, with D possibly matching TRBD1 (5 bases). The germline V gene has CDR1 LNHDA and CDR2 SQIVND (reference sequence). This CDR3 has 15 amino acids. The V end lost 2 bases, the J end lost 0 bases, and 10 bases lay between the germline ends. The CDR3 protein is CASSIRQSSNYGYTF. For the CDR3, the DNA is TGTGCCAGTAGTATAAGACAGTCTTCTAACTATGGCTACACCTTC.

The chain links TRBV5-6 to TRBJ2-1; D might be TRBD2 (7 bases). The CDR3 is 13 amino acids. The ends were cut back, 6 bases at V and 7 bases at J, with 14 bases in the middle. Germline V gene data show CDR1 as SGHDT and CDR2 as YYEEEE. CDR3 sequence reads: CASNPRGGNEQFF. CDR3 nucleotides: TGTGCCAGCAATCCCAGGGGAGGGAATGAGCAGTTCTTC.

This chain connects TRBV5-4 to TRBJ1-3, with TRBD1 matching 9 bases. Germline V gene lookup returns CDR1 SGHNT and CDR2 YYREEE (reference sequence). The junction had 2 bases not matched to a gene; V was cut back by 2 bases and J by 5 bases. CDR3 length: 14 amino acids. The CDR3 sequence is CASSFGQGRNTIYF. CDR3 in DNA: TGTGCCAGCAGCTTCGGACAGGGGAGAAACACCATATATTTT.

At least ten counts were recorded for this clone. V gene TRBV7-7 combines with J gene TRBJ2-5; weak D call: TRBD2 (6 bases). CDR3 size: 16 residues. The V end was cut by 5 bases, the J end by 5 bases, with 21 bases between. Germline CDR1 and CDR2: SSHAT and FNYEAQ (reference sequence). The CDR3 sequence: CASSPGRLVRGETQYF. The DNA of the CDR3 is TGTGCCAGCAGCCCCGGCAGACTAGTAAGGGGTGAGACCCAGTACTTC.

The chain has TRBV5-8 and TRBJ2-3, with 7 bases lining up with TRBD1. The CDR3 is 15 amino acids. Germline CDR1 SGHTS, CDR2 YDEGEE. V was pared by 4 bases and J by 0 bases, with 5 bases of the junction left unmatched. CDR3 in amino acids: CASSPGTASTDTQYF. Written as DNA, the CDR3 is TGTGCCAGCAGCCCCGGGACAGCTAGCACAGATACGCAGTATTTT.

CDR3 residues: CASPGGGETQYF. The CDR3 DNA is TGTGCCAGCCCAGGGGGAGGAGAGACCCAGTACTTC. This chain uses TRBV25-1 with TRBJ2-5, with D maybe TRBD1 (7 bases). The CDR3 loop spans 12 amino acids. Germline V gene data show CDR1 as MGHDK and CDR2 as SYGVNS. V dropped 8 bases and J dropped 4 bases, with 11 bases sitting between them. Complete variable domain (other parts from reference TRBV25-1 and TRBJ2-5): EADIYQTPRYLVIGTGKKITLECSQTMGHDKMYWYQQDPGMELHLIHYSYGVNSTEKGDLSSESTVSRIRTEHFPLTLESARPSHTSQYLCASPGGGETQYFGPGTRLLVL.